This TCR beta chain was identified in a study of T cell changes during pregnancy in multiple sclerosis. The CDR3 has 21 amino acids. The table came from immunoSEQ multiplex PCR; TCRdb's copy has only in-frame clones and leaves some out. The table lists about 20,000 clones, 88% of them singletons, with 7% in the top ten. The V and J genes are TRBV21-1 and TRBJ1-4; the D segment call TRBD1 is taken from the table without a DNA check. TRBV21-1 is described as a pseudogene. Sequenced here: CD8+ T cells from peripheral blood mononuclear cells, sampled in the third trimester of pregnancy. This TCR derives from a female donor in good health, enrolled as a control in a pregnancy study. The CDR3 DNA reads TGTGCCAGCAGCAAACCACATAGGAGACGCTTCCACAGGGCCCACTTTGAAAAACTGTTTTTT. Amino acids: CASSKPHRRRFHRAHFEKLFF.